These T cell receptor beta chains were read from a single sample in a study of blood T cells in healthy people across ages. TCRdb re-called the 5' RACE reads with MiXCR, one entry per CDR3 protein. Among around 1.5 million distinct CDR3 sequences listed, roughly 59% were seen once. The sequencing input was blood. The receptors come from a man aged 18 to 30 in good health. CDR3s include the opening cysteine and the closing phenylalanine or tryptophan. D genes are given only for firm matches. Rows give clone size only sometimes, using once, few, many, or a class for an expanded clone.

>.|TRBJ2-5|.|TRBV20-1
CSARSPEGYQETQYF
TGCAGTGCTAGATCTCCAGAGGGGTACCAAGAGACCCAGTACTTC
>.|TRBJ2-3|.|TRBV4-3
CASSQERITDTQYF
TGCGCCAGCAGCCAAGAGCGGATCACAGATACGCAGTATTTT
>.|TRBJ2-7|TRBD2|TRBV19
CASSILAGTAYEQYF
TGTGCCAGTAGTATCCTAGCGGGAACCGCCTACGAGCAGTACTTC
>once|TRBJ1-2|.|TRBV6-5
CASGTRGGYTF
TGTGCCAGCGGGACGCGGGGCGGCTACACCTTC
>.|TRBJ2-7|.|TRBV4-1
CASSHDAAGMTYEQYF
TGCGCCAGCAGCCATGATGCTGCGGGGATGACCTACGAGCAGTACTTC
>once|TRBJ2-5|TRBD2|TRBV2
CAILSPAGGPQETQYF
TGTGCCATCCTTTCACCAGCGGGAGGCCCACAAGAGACCCAGTACTTC
>.|TRBJ2-5|TRBD1|TRBV12-5
CASGPGTDQETQYF
TGTGCTAGTGGCCCCGGGACAGATCAAGAGACCCAGTACTTC
>.|TRBJ2-7|.|TRBV21-1
CARGILAGGRKFYEQYF
TGTGCCAGAGGCATCCTAGCGGGAGGGCGGAAATTTTACGAGCAGTACTTC
>once|TRBJ1-6|TRBD1|TRBV10-3
CAISARPLGTGGNSPLHF
TGTGCCATCAGTGCCCGTCCCCTAGGGACAGGGGGGAATTCACCCCTCCACTTT
>few|TRBJ1-5|.|TRBV18
CASSRDYNRNQPQHF
TGTGCCAGCTCAAGGGACTATAACCGCAATCAGCCCCAGCATTTT
>once|TRBJ1-2|.|TRBV20-1
CSVKVSHGYTF
TGCAGTGTTAAAGTATCCCATGGCTACACCTTC
>.|TRBJ1-3|.|TRBV18
CASSRSPFCSGNTIYF
TGTGCCAGCTCACGCAGCCCCTTCTGCTCTGGAAACACCATATATTTT
>.|TRBJ2-5|.|TRBV6-6
CASSPNEALSQETQYF
TGTGCCAGCAGTCCTAACGAGGCTCTATCCCAAGAGACCCAGTACTTC
>.|TRBJ2-1|TRBD2|TRBV5-1
CASSPIAGGQYNEQFF
TGCGCCAGCAGTCCCATAGCGGGGGGCCAATACAATGAGCAGTTCTTC
>.|TRBJ2-1|TRBD2|TRBV20-1
CSASATSGGNEQFF
TGCAGTGCTTCCGCAACTAGCGGGGGGAATGAGCAGTTCTTC
>.|TRBJ1-1|.|TRBV2
CASMAGKAFF
TGTGCCAGCATGGCGGGGAAAGCTTTCTTT
>.|TRBJ2-7|.|TRBV6-6
CASSYQMGALSDEQYF
TGTGCCAGCAGTTACCAGATGGGGGCCCTAAGCGACGAGCAGTACTTC
>once|TRBJ2-1|.|TRBV11-2
CASSLDGLVFDEQFF
TGTGCCAGCAGCTTAGACGGTTTGGTATTCGATGAGCAGTTCTTC
>.|TRBJ1-1|.|TRBV30
CAWISGLLNTEAFF
TGTGCCTGGATCTCGGGACTCCTGAACACTGAAGCTTTCTTT
>once|TRBJ2-2|TRBD1|TRBV4-2
CASSLPTGVRTGELFF
TGTGCCAGCAGCCTCCCGACAGGGGTGAGGACCGGGGAGCTGTTTTTT
>.|TRBJ2-1|.|TRBV10-3
CAIRAGSYNEQFF
TGTGCCATCAGGGCGGGTAGTTACAATGAGCAGTTCTTC
>.|TRBJ2-5|.|TRBV9
CASSSSITSRETQYF
TGTGCCAGCAGCAGCTCCATTACTAGCAGGGAGACCCAGTACTTC
>.|TRBJ2-7|.|TRBV29-1
CSVEVKGTFLSYEQYF
TGCAGCGTTGAAGTGAAAGGGACCTTCCTCTCCTACGAGCAGTACTTC
>.|TRBJ1-2|.|TRBV29-1
CSVGNPLSGYTF
TGCAGCGTTGGCAACCCCCTCTCAGGCTACACCTTC
>.|TRBJ2-3|TRBD2|TRBV20-1
CSARIAGGSSTDTQYF
TGCAGTGCTAGGATAGCGGGGGGTTCTAGCACAGATACGCAGTATTTT
>few|TRBJ2-7|.|TRBV6-5
CASSSPRRDLSPYEQYF
TGTGCCAGCAGTTCGCCAAGACGGGACCTATCCCCCTACGAGCAGTACTTC
>.|TRBJ2-1|TRBD1|TRBV5-6
CASSRGLINEQFF
TGTGCCAGCAGCAGGGGGCTTATCAATGAGCAGTTCTTC